A selection of T cell receptor beta chains follows, all from one sample in a study of technical replicates of blood from a few donors. Only in-frame clones appear in the TCRdb table, and some are missing; sequencing was by immunoSEQ multiplex PCR. The table includes some 79,000 clones, 94% detected once. The sample consisted of T cells isolated from PBMCs. The origin of the receptors is a human donor in good health. Each CDR3 is given with its conserved first and last residue.

CDR3aa	v_gene
CASSPSGVYRYEQYF	TRBV9
CASSLVVSSYNSPLHF	TRBV5-1
CATTGGANNEQFF	TRBV2
CASSLYGLAGVRSYNEQFF	TRBV11-2
CASSPGGGFPYEQYF	TRBV27
CSVTSGRGSYNEQFF	TRBV29-1
CASSLDISGEAFF	TRBV5-1
CASSFGGAGSEETQYF	TRBV11-3
CASSEFGTVKETQYF	TRBV10-2
CASSPAGNQETQYF	TRBV27
CASSSTRQFVSNTEAFF	TRBV5-1
CASRVTGSAEAFF	TRBV27
CASNRQGSGNTIYF	TRBV28
CASSPTSANTGELFF	TRBV7-9
CASSSGDRGVEGYTF	TRBV7-8
CASSLYLGAEAFF	TRBV27
CASSQGAHQPQHF	TRBV27
CASSLVFGRVSYEQYF	TRBV11-2
CASSLGGTANQPQHF	TRBV7-8
CASSTLLSQGFF	TRBV28
CASRARDTTNSPLHF	TRBV5-1
CASSLGASSGNTIYF	TRBV6-5
CASSLAIEQFF	TRBV4-2
CASSPLFPGTGELFF	TRBV4-1
CASSPWDRVNTEAFF	TRBV27
CASRGPGIYNEQFF	TRBV28
CASSSRMDRSYNEQFF	TRBV5-1
CAWKKDAGSYNEQFF	TRBV30
CASASGAWPTYEQYF	TRBV19